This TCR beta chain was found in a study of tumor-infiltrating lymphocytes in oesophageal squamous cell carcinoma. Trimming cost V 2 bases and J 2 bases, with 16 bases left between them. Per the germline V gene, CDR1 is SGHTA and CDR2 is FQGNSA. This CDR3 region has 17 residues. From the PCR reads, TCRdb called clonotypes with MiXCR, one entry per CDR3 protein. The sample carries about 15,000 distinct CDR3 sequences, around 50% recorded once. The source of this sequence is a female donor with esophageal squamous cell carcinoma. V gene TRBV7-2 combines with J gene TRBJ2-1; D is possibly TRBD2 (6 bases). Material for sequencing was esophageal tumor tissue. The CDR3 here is CASSLNFVTRAYNEQFF. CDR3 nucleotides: TGTGCCAGCAGCTTAAATTTTGTGACTAGGGCCTACAATGAGCAGTTCTTC.